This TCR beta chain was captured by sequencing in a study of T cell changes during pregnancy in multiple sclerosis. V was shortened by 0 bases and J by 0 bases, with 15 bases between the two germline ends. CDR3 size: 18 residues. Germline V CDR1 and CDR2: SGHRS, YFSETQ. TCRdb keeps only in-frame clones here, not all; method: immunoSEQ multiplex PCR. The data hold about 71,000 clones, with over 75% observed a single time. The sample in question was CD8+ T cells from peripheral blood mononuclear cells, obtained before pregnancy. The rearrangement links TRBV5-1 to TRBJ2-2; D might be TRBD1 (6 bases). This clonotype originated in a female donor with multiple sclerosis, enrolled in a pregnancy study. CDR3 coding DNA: TGCGCCAGCAGCTTGGACGGCAACGGACAGACGAACACCGGGGAGCTGTTTTTT. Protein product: CASSLDGNGQTNTGELFF.